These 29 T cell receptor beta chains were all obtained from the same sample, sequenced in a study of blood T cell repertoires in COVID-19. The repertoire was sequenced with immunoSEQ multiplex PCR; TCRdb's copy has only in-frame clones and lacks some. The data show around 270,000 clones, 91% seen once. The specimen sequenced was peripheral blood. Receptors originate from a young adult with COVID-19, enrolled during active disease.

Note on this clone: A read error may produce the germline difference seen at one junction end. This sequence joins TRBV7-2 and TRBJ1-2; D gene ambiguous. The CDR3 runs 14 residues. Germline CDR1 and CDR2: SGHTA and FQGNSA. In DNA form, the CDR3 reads TGTGCCAGCAGCTTAGATCCCGTTATCTATGTCTACACCTTC. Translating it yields CASSLDPVIYVYTF.

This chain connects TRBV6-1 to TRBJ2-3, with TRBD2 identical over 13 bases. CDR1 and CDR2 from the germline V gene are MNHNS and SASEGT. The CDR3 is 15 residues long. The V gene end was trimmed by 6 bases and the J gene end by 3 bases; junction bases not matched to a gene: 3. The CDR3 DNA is TGTGCCAGCAGCGGACTAGCGGGAGTAACAGATACGCAGTATTTT. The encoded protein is CASSGLAGVTDTQYF.

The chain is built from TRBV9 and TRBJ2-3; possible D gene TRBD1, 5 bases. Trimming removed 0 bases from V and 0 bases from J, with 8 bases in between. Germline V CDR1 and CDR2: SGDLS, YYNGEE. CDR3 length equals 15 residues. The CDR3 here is CASSVGQSSTDTQYF. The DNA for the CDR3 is TGTGCCAGCAGCGTAGGACAGTCTAGCACAGATACGCAGTATTTT.

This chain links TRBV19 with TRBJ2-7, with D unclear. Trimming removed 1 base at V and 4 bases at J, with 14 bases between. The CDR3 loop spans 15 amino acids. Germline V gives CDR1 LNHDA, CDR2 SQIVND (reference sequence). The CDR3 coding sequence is TGTGCCAGTAGTATAGCCCAGGATGCTGTATACGAGCAGTACTTC. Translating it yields CASSIAQDAVYEQYF.

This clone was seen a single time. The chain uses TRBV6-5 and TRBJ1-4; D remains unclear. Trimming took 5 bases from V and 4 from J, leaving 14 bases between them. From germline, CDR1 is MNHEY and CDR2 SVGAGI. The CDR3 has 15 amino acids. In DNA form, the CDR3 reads TGTGCCAGCAGTCCCCAAAGGAGGATTAATGAAAAACTGTTTTTT. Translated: CASSPQRRINEKLFF.

The CDR3 loop reads CASSSIAGGRNEQFF. The CDR3 DNA is TGCGCCAGCAGCTCGATAGCGGGAGGTAGGAATGAGCAGTTCTTC. The rearrangement links TRBV5-1 to TRBJ2-1; 10 nucleotides align to TRBD2. The CDR3 totals 15 residues. With V trimmed by 3 bases and J by 7 bases, 7 bases remained unmatched. Germline CDR1 is SGHRS and CDR2 is YFSETQ.

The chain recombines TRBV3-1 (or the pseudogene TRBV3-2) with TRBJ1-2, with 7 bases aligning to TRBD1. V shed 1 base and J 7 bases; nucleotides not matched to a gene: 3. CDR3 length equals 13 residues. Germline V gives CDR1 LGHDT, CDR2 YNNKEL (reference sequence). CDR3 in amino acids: CASSQGQGGGYTF. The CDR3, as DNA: TGTGCCAGCAGCCAAGGACAGGGTGGTGGCTACACCTTC.

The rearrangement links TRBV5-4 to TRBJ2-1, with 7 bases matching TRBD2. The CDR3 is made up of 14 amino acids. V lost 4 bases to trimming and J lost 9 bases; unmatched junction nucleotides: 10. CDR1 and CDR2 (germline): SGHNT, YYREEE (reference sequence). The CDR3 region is CASSPQAGVGEQFF. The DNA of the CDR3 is TGTGCCAGCAGCCCGCAGGCGGGAGTAGGTGAGCAGTTCTTC.

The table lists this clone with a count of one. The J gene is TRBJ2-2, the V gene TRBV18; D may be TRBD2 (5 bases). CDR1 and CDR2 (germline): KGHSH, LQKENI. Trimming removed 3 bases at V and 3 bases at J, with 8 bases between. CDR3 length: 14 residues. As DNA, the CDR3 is TGTGCCAGCTCACCCGGACTCGACACCGGGGAGCTGTTTTTT. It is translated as CASSPGLDTGELFF.

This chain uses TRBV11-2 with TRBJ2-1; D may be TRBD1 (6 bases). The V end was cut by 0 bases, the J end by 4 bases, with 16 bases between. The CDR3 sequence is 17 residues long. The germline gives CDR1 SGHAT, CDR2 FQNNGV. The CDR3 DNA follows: TGTGCCAGCAGCTTAGATGCACCTCGGACAGCTTACAATGAGCAGTTCTTC. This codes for CASSLDAPRTAYNEQFF.

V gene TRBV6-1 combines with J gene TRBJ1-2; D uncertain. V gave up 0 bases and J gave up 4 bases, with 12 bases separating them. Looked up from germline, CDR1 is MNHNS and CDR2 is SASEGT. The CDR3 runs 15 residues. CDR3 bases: TGTGCCAGCAGTGAAGCCCTCCACAATGGCTATGGCTACACCTTC. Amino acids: CASSEALHNGYGYTF.

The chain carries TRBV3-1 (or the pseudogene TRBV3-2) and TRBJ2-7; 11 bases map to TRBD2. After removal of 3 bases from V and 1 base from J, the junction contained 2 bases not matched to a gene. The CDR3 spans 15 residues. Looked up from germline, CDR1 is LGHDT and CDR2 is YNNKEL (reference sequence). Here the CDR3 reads CASSHLAGGSYEQYF. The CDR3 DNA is TGTGCCAGCAGCCATCTAGCGGGGGGATCCTACGAGCAGTACTTC.

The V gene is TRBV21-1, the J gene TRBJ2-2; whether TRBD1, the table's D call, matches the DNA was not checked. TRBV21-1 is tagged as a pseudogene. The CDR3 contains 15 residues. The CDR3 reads CASSNRGSNTGELFF. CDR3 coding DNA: TGTGCCAGCAGCAACAGGGGATCGAACACCGGGGAGCTGTTTTTT.

This chain's CDR3 is CASSVVAGVLNTGELFF. DNA for the CDR3: TGTGCCAGCAGCGTAGTAGCGGGAGTGTTAAACACCGGGGAGCTGTTTTTT. This sequence joins TRBV9 and TRBJ2-2, with 9 bases lining up with TRBD2. Germline V gene data show CDR1 as SGDLS and CDR2 as YYNGEE. The CDR3 totals 17 residues. Trimming removed 0 bases from V and 2 bases from J; junction bases left unmatched: 5.

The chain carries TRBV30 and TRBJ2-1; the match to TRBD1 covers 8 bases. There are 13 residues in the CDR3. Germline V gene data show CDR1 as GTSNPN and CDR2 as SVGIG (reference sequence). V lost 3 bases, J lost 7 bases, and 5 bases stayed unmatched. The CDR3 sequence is CAWRSTGVNEQFF. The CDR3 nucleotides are TGTGCCTGGAGATCGACAGGGGTGAATGAGCAGTTCTTC.

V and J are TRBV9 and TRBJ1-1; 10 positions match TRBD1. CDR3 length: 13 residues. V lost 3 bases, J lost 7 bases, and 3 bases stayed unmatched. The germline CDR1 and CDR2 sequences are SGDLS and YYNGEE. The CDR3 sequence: CASSATGGNEAFF. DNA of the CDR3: TGTGCCAGCAGCGCGACAGGGGGCAATGAAGCTTTCTTT.

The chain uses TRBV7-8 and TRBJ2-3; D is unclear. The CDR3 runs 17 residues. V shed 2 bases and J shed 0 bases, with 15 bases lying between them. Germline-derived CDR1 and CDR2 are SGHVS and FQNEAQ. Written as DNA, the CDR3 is TGTGCCAGCAGCTTAACACTCGGCGGATCTAGCACAGATACGCAGTATTTT. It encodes CASSLTLGGSSTDTQYF.

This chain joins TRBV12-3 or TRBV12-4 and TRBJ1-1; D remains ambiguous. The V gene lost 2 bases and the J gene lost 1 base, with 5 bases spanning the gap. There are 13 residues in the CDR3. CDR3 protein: CASSLSTNTEAFF. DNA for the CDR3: TGTGCCAGCAGTTTAAGCACGAACACTGAAGCTTTCTTT.

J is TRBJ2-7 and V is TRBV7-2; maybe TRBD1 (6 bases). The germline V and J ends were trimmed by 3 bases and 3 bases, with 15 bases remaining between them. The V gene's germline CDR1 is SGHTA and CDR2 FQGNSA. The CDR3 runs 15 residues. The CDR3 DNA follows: TGTGCCAGCAGCTTTACAACAGGGTTAGGCTACGAGCAGTACTTC. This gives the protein CASSFTTGLGYEQYF.

CDR3: CASSYSKGTGTDTQYF. The CDR3 DNA reads as TGTGCCAGCAGTTACTCGAAAGGGACAGGAACAGATACGCAGTATTTT. V gene TRBV6-5 combines with J gene TRBJ2-3; 8 bases fit TRBD1. Germline V gives CDR1 MNHEY, CDR2 SVGAGI. This CDR3 is built from 16 residues. Trimming took 0 bases from V and 3 from J; bases not matched to a gene: 5.

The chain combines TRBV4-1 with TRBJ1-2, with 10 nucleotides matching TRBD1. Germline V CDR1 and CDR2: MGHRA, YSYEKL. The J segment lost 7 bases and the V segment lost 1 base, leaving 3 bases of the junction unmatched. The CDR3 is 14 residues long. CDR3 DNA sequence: TGCGCCAGCAGCCAAGGACAGGGGGCAGGTGGCTACACCTTC. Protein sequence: CASSQGQGAGGYTF.

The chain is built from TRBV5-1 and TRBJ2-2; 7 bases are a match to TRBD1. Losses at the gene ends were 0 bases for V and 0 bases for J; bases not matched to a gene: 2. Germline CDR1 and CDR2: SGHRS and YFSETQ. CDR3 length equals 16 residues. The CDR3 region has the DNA TGCGCCAGCAGCTTGGGAGGGACAGCGAACACCGGGGAGCTGTTTTTT. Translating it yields CASSLGGTANTGELFF.

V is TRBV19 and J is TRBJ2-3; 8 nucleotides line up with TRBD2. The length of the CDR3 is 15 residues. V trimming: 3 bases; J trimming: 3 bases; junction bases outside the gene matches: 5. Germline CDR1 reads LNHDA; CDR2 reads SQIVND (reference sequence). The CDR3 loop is CASSISGDATDTQYF. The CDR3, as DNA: TGTGCCAGTAGTATTAGCGGGGACGCTACAGATACGCAGTATTTT.

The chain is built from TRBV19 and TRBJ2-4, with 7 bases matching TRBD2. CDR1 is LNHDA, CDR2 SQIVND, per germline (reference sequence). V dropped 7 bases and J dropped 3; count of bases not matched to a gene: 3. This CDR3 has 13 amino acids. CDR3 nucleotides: TGTGCCAGTAATGAGCGGGACAAAAACATTCAGTACTTC. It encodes CASNERDKNIQYF.

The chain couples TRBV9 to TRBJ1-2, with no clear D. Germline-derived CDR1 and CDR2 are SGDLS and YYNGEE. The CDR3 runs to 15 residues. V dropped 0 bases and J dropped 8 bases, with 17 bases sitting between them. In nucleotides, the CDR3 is TGTGCCAGCAGCGTAGATTTTGCAGGAGGTTACGGCTACACCTTC. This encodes CASSVDFAGGYGYTF.

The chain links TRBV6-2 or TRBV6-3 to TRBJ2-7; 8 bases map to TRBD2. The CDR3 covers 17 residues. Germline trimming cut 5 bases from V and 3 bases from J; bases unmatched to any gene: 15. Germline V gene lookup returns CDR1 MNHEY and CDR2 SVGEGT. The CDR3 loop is CASSRAVPTSGNYEQYF. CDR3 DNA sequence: TGTGCCAGCAGTCGCGCGGTGCCAACTAGCGGAAACTACGAGCAGTACTTC.

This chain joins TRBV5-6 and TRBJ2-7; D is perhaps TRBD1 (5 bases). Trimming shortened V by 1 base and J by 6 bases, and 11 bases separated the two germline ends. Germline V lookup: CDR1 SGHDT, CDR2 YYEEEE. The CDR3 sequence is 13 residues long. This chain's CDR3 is CASSLLRGSEQYF. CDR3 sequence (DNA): TGTGCCAGCAGCTTGTTAAGGGGCAGCGAGCAGTACTTC.

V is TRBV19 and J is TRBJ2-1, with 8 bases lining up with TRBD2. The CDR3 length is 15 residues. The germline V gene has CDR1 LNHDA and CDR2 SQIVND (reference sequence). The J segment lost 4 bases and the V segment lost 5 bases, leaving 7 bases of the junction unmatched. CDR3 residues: CASSPDGGGYNEQFF. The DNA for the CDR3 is TGTGCCAGTAGTCCGGACGGGGGGGGTTACAATGAGCAGTTCTTC.

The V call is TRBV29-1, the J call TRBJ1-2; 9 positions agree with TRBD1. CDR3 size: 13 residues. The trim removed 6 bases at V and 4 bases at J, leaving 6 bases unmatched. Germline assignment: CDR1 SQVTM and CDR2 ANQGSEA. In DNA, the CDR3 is TGCAGCGTCTGGGACAGGGCAAGCTATGGCTACACCTTC. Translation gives CSVWDRASYGYTF.